This TCR beta chain was found in a study of blood T cell repertoires in COVID-19. The overall study: Italy, Spain and the United States were the sources of the convalescent and acute COVID-19 samples. PBMCs, B-cell-depleted T cells, or T cells were the source of the cDNA or gDNA that made up the material.

Authors' methods: Reference gene primer amplification gave estimated nucleated cell counts. The repertoire was sequenced with immunoSEQ multiplex PCR; TCRdb's copy has only in-frame clones and lacks some. V and J calls and clone size are given by that table; D and trimming were obtained from the DNA. The data hold 40,000 to 60,000 clones, with 85% to 90% observed a single time. CDR3 size: 12 residues. Germline lookup yields CDR1 GTSNPN and CDR2 SVGIG (reference sequence). V dropped 3 bases and J dropped 4 bases, with 9 bases sitting between them. This receptor was obtained from an elderly man with active COVID-19. Sequences were obtained from peripheral blood. The chain employs TRBV30 and TRBJ2-5; tentative D call: TRBD2 (7 bases). The chain's CDR3 is CAWRGGGETQYF. The CDR3 bases are TGTGCCTGGAGGGGAGGGGGAGAGACCCAGTACTTC.